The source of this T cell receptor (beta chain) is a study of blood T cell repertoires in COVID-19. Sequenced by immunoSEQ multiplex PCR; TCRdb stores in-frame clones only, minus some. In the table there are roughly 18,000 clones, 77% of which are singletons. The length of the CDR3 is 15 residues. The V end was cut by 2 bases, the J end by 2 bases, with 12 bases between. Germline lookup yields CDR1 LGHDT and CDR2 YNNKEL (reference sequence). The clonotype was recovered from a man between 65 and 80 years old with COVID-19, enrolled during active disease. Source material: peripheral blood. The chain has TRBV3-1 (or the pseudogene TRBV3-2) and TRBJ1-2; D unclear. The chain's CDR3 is CASSQSREKNYGYTF. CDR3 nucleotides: TGTGCCAGCAGCCAATCGAGGGAGAAGAACTATGGCTACACCTTC.